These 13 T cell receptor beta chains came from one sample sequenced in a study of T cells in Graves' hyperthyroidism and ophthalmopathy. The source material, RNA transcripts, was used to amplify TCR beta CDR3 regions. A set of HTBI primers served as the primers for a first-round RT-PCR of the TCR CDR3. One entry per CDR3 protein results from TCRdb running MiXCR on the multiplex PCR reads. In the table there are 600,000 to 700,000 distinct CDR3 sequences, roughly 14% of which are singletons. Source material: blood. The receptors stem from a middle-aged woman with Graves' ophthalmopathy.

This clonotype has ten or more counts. The CDR3 bases are TGTGCCAGCAGTTCACCGGGACGGCCTTACGAGCAGTACTTC. This gives the protein CASSSPGRPYEQYF. The chain is built from TRBV28 and TRBJ2-7; D may match TRBD1 or TRBD2 (5 bases each). V was shortened by 4 bases and J by 4 bases, with 14 bases between the two germline ends. The CDR3 has 14 amino acids. Germline CDR1 is MDHEN and CDR2 is SYDVKM.

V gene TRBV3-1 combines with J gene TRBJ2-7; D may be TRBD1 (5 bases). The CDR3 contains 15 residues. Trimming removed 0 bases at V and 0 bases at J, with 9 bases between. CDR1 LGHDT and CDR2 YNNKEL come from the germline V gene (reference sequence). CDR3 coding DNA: TGTGCCAGCAGCCAAGATTACAGGTTCTCCTACGAGCAGTACTTC. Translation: CASSQDYRFSYEQYF.

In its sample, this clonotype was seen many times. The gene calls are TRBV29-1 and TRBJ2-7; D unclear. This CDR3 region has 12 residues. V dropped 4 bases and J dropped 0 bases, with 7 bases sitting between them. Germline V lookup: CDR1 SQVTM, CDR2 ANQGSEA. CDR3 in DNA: TGCAGCGTTGTAACAGTCTCCTACGAGCAGTACTTC. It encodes CSVVTVSYEQYF.

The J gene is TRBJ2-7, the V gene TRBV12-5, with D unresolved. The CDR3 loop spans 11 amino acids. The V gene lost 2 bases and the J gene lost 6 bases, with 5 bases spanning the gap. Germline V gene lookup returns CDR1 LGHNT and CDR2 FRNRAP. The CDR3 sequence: CASGLSAEQYF. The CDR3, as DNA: TGTGCTAGTGGTTTGTCAGCCGAGCAGTACTTC.

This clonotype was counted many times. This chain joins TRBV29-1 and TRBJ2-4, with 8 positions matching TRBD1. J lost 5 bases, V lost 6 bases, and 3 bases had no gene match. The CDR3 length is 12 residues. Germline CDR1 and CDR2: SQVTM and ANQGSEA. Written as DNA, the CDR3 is TGCAGCGTCGACAGGGGACAAAACATTCAGTACTTC. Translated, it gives CSVDRGQNIQYF.

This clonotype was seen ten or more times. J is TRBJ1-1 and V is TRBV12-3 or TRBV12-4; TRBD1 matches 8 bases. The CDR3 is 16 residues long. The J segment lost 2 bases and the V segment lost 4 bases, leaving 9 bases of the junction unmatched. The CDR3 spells CASSWSLGTGNTEAFF. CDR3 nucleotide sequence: TGTGCCAGCAGTTGGTCCCTCGGGACAGGAAACACTGAAGCTTTCTTT.

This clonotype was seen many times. CDR3 DNA: TGTGCCAGCAGCTTACTTTCTGGGTTTGGTTACGAGCAGTACTTC. Encoded protein: CASSLLSGFGYEQYF. This chain uses TRBV7-8 with TRBJ2-7; D is ambiguous. The germline CDR1 and CDR2 sequences are SGHVS and FQNEAQ. The CDR3 covers 15 residues. The V end was cut by 2 bases, the J end by 4 bases, with 15 bases between. Looking up the rest from reference TRBV7-8 and TRBJ2-7 gives the full variable domain: GAGVSQSPRYKVAKRGQDVALRCDPISGHVSLFWYQQALGQGPEFLTYFQNEAQLDKSGLPSDRFFAERPEGSVSTLKIQRTQQEDSAVYLCASSLLSGFGYEQYFGPGTRLTVT.

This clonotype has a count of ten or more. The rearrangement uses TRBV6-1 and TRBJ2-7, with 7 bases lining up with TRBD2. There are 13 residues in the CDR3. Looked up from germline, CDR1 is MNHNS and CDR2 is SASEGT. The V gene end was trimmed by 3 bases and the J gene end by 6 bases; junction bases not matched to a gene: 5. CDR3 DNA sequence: TGTGCCAGCAGTGAGATAGCGGGCACCGAGCAGTACTTC. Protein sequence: CASSEIAGTEQYF.

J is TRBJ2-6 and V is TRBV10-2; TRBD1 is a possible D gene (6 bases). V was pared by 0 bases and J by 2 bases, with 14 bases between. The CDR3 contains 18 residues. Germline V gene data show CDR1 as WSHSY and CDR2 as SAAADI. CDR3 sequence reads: CASSESQGYPPGANVLTF. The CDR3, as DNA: TGCGCCAGCAGTGAGTCGCAGGGGTACCCTCCTGGGGCCAACGTCCTGACTTTC.

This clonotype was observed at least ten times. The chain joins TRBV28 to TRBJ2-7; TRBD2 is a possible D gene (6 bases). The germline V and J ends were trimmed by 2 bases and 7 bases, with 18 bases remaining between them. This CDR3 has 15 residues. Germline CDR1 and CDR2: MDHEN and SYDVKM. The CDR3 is CASSLGTLELGEQYF. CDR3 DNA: TGTGCCAGCAGTTTAGGGACTTTGGAGTTGGGAGAGCAGTACTTC.

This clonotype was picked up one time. CDR3 residues: CASSQEAGHGYTF. The CDR3 nucleotides are TGCGCCAGCAGCCAAGAAGCAGGGCATGGCTACACCTTC. This rearrangement joins TRBV4-3 to TRBJ1-2, with D possibly TRBD1 on 5 matching bases. This CDR3 has 13 residues. Trimming cost V 0 bases and J 6 bases, with 8 bases left between them. The germline V gene encodes CDR1 LGHNA and CDR2 YSLEER.

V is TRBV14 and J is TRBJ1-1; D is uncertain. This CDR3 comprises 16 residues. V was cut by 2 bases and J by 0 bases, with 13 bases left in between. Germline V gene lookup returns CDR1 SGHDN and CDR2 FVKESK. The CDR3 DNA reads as TGTGCCAGCAGCCAAAGTACAACAGTATTGAACACTGAAGCTTTCTTT. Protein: CASSQSTTVLNTEAFF.

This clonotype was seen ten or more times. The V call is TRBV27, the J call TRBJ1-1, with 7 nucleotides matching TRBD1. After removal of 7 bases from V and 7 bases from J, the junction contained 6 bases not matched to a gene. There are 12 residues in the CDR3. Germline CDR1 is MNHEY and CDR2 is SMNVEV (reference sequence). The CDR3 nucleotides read TGTGCCAGCAAAGGGACAGCCGTTGAAGCTTTCTTT. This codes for CASKGTAVEAFF.